This is a list of T cell receptor beta chains from one sample in a study of Graves' ophthalmopathy and Graves' hyperthyroidism. TCRdb itself ran the multiplex PCR reads through MiXCR, one entry per CDR3 protein. The sample carries about 500,000 distinct CDR3 sequences, 39% recorded once. Specimen: peripheral blood or thyroid tissue (not recorded which). These receptors were obtained from an adult man with Graves' hyperthyroidism. Both conserved end residues are part of each CDR3. Size values are once, few and many counts, or a class for expanded clones, and some rows have none.

. TRBV7-2 15 CASSVRTSGGGLQFF
many TRBV7-2 14 CASSLVMATGELFF
many TRBV6-5 14 CASSETGLNTEAFF
many TRBV2 13 CASTGREGSPLHF
. TRBV12-5 14 CASGAAGYGGELFF
many TRBV20-1 12 CSAPTGRYGYTF
many TRBV7-2 17 CASSHLVGGSSNYGYTF
few TRBV5-6 14 CASSYDRGFYEQYF
few TRBV19 15 CASNPGHPTNEKLFF
. TRBV25-1 14 CASSETRGQETQYF
many TRBV10-2 16 CASSEVSGPGANVLTF
many TRBV2 15 CASSGNSRAGEKLFF
. TRBV7-2 14 CASSCRVDNQPQHF
. TRBV4-1 17 CASSQTGSGAAGRKLFF
many TRBV10-2 16 CASSEVRDRGSYEQYF
many TRBV6-5 13 CASSYSTFGGYTF
few TRBV7-2 15 CASSFVGGRGTEAFF
few TRBV6-5 18 CASSYDVRLGQGLMEQYF
many TRBV10-3 13 CAISEALNYGYTF
few TRBV2 13 CASSLYRANVLTF
few TRBV19 16 CASSIVQGINTGELFF
. TRBV7-2 17 CAGSLRGTSGPSYEQYF
. TRBV11-2 12 CARAWTGYEQYF
many TRBV2 13 CASREPAPGGYTF
many TRBV5-5 16 CASSEGTGRNGQPQHF
many TRBV25-1 12 CASRSSGNTIYF
many TRBV20-1 11 CSARRHTEAFF
. TRBV7-8 12 CASSFGLAGAFF